This TCR beta chain was recovered during a study of metastatic and nonmetastatic thyroid tumors. About the study: Malignant thyroid and benign thyroid patients provided blood and tumor or nodule tissue whose repertoires were compared. Findings of the study overall: Reports indicated that malignant thyroid tumors showed significantly higher TCR beta diversity than benign nodules did, in blood and tumor.

In its sample, this clone was seen many times. The antigen is unknown. This CDR3 is built from 16 residues. From germline, CDR1 is DFQATT and CDR2 SNEGSKA (reference sequence). V was trimmed by 6 bases and J by 4 bases, leaving 23 bases between them. Original analysis: A classifier of distant metastasis in papillary thyroid cancer was built from CDR3 differences (across clinicopathological groups). TCRdb reanalyzed the PCR reads with MiXCR. The V and J calls and clone size come from TCRdb's table, not from the authors' own analysis. Of some 30,000 clones listed, 7% to 8% are singletons. Thyroid surgery took place with no prior treatment in any patient.

The sequence was collected from a female donor with papillary thyroid cancer or a benign thyroid nodule (not recorded which). Some clones in this sample may be carry-over from other donors' samples. The chain uses TRBV20-1 and TRBJ2-3; D possibly corresponds to TRBD2 (6 bases). Sequencing was carried out using blood. The chain's CDR3 is CSALFRDSPISDTQYF. The CDR3 DNA reads TGCAGTGCCCTTTTCCGGGACTCCCCGATCTCAGATACGCAGTATTTT.